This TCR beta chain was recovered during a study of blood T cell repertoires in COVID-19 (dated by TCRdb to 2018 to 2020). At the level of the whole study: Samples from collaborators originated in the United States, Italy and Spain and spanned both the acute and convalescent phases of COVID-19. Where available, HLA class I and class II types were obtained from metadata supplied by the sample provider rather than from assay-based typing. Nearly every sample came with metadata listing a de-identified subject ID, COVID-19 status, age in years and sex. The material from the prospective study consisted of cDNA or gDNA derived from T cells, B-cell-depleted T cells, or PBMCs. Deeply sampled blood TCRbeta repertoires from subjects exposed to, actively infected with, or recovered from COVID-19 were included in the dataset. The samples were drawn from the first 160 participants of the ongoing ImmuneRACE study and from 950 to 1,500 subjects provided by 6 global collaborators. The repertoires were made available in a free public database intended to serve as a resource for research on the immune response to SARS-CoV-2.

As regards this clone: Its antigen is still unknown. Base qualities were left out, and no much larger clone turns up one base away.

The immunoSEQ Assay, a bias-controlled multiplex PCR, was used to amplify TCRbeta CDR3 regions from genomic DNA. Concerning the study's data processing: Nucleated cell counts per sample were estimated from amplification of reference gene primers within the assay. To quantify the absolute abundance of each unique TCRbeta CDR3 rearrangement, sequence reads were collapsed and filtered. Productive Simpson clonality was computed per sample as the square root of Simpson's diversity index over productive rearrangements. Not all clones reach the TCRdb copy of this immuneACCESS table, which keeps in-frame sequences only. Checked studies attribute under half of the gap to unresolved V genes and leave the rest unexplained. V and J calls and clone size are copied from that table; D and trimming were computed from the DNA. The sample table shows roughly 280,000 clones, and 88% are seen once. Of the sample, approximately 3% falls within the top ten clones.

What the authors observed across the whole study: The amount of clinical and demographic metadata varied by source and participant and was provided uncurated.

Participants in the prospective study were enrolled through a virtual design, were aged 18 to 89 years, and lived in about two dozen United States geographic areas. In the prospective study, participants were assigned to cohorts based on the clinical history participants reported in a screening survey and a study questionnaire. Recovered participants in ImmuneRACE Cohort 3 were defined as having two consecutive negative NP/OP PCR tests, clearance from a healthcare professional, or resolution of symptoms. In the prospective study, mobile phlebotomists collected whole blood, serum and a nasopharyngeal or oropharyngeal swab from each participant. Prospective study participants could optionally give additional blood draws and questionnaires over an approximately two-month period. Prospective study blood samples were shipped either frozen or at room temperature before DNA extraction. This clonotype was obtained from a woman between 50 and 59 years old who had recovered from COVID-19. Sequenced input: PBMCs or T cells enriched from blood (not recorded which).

The CDR3 here reads CASSPQGISYNEQFF. The sequenced DNA: TGTGCCAGCAGCCCACAGGGCATTTCCTACAATGAGCAGTTCTTC. This chain is built from TRBV14 and TRBJ2-1, and TRBD1 may be the D gene, going by 6 matching bases. From the germline V gene, CDR1 is SGHDN and CDR2 is FVKESK. The CDR3, from cysteine to phenylalanine, totals 15 residues. Here the CDR3 DNA is all that survives: 45 bases in frame from base 1. Trimming takes 4 bases from V and 1 base from J, and the germline ends sit 11 bases apart. Supplemented by the reference TRBV14 and TRBJ2-1 proteins around the CDR3, the complete variable domain is EAGVTQFPSHSVIEKGQTVTLRCDPISGHDNLYWYRRVMGKEIKFLLHFVKESKQDESGMPNNRFLAERTGGTYSTLKVQPAELEDSGVYFCASSPQGISYNEQFFGPGTRLTVL.